These 28 T cell receptor beta chains share one sample of origin, sequenced in a study of blood T cell repertoires in COVID-19. TCRdb's copy holds only in-frame clones and misses some; the assay was immunoSEQ multiplex PCR. The table records about 310,000 clones, nearly 90% of them present only once. The material sequenced was peripheral blood. The receptors here all came from a woman aged 40 to 50 with COVID-19, enrolled during active disease.

The genes are TRBV7-9 and TRBJ2-5; a weak D match, TRBD2 (6 bases). CDR3 length: 12 residues. Per the germline V gene, CDR1 is SEHNR and CDR2 is FQNEAQ (reference sequence). V gave up 6 bases and J gave up 4 bases, with 9 bases separating them. CDR3 residues: CASRGGIETQYF. Here the CDR3 DNA reads TGTGCCAGCAGGGGGGGTATAGAGACCCAGTACTTC. The complete variable domain, with remaining parts taken from reference TRBV7-9 and TRBJ2-5, reads DTGVSQNPRHKITKRGQNVTFRCDPISEHNRLYWYRQTLGQGPEFLTYFQNEAQLEKSRLLSDRFSAERPKGSFSTLEIQRTEQGDSAMYLCASRGGIETQYFGPGTRLLVL.

The chain employs TRBV6-5 and TRBJ1-2, with TRBD1 identical over 8 bases. Germline values: CDR1 MNHEY, CDR2 SVGAGI. Trimming at V came to 0 bases and at J to 6 bases, leaving 3 bases not matched to a gene. The CDR3 loop spans 14 amino acids. Here the CDR3 DNA reads TGTGCCAGCAGTTACTCGGACAGGGTGGATGGCTACACCTTC. Protein product: CASSYSDRVDGYTF.

The genes are TRBV5-6 and TRBJ2-7; D is possibly TRBD1 (5 bases). This CDR3 spans 14 amino acids. The V gene lost 4 bases and the J gene lost 4 bases, with 15 bases spanning the gap. Germline V CDR1 and CDR2: SGHDT, YYEEEE. The CDR3 here is CASSRRQFIYEQYF. The CDR3 bases are TGTGCCAGCAGCCGCCGACAGTTTATATACGAGCAGTACTTC.

The chain is built from TRBV19 and TRBJ1-2; the D is unclear. V lost 6 bases to trimming and J lost 4 bases, with 15 bases between them. The CDR3 extends over 14 amino acids. Germline V gene data show CDR1 as LNHDA and CDR2 as SQIVND (reference sequence). In DNA form, the CDR3 reads TGTGCCAGTAGCACCAGCCTAGGTAGCTATGGCTACACCTTC. This sequence encodes CASSTSLGSYGYTF.

V usage is TRBV19 and J usage is TRBJ1-4; TRBD1 might be the D (5 bases). This CDR3 is 15 amino acids long. Looked up from germline, CDR1 is LNHDA and CDR2 is SQIVND (reference sequence). V lost 8 bases to trimming and J lost 0 bases, with 13 bases between them. Here the CDR3 reads CASGARVSTNEKLFF. The CDR3 DNA sequence: TGTGCCAGTGGGGCCAGGGTTTCAACTAATGAAAAACTGTTTTTT.

The genes are TRBV6-5 and TRBJ1-1; D ambiguous. The CDR3 totals 14 residues. The V end was cut by 5 bases, the J end by 0 bases, with 10 bases between. Germline loops: CDR1 MNHEY, CDR2 SVGAGI. The chain's CDR3 is CASSLSGLNTEAFF. CDR3 coding DNA: TGTGCCAGCAGTCTCTCGGGGTTGAACACTGAAGCTTTCTTT.

The count of this clone is one. CDR3 coding DNA: TGTGCCAGCAGCTTAAATCACAGGGGTAATTCACCCCTCCACTTT. It yields the protein CASSLNHRGNSPLHF. This chain joins TRBV7-3 and TRBJ1-6; 7 nucleotides match TRBD1. V lost 1 base, J lost 6 bases, and 3 bases stayed unmatched. CDR3 length: 15 residues. The germline V gene has CDR1 SGHTA and CDR2 FQGTGA.

V and J are TRBV29-1 and TRBJ1-5, with 8 bases aligning to TRBD1. The CDR3 has 14 amino acids. Trimming removed 6 bases from V and 7 bases from J; junction bases left unmatched: 11. Germline V gene sequence: CDR1 SQVTM, CDR2 ANQGSEA. The CDR3, as DNA: TGCAGCGTCGGGACAGGTGCAGGGGGACAGCCCCAGCATTTT. Residues: CSVGTGAGGQPQHF.

The chain couples TRBV28 to TRBJ2-1; D is unresolved. Trimming stripped 6 bases from V and 0 bases from J, with 15 bases between. The CDR3 length is 16 residues. Germline V gene sequence: CDR1 MDHEN, CDR2 SYDVKM. CDR3 amino acids: CASSAVVLSSYNEQFF. Here the CDR3 DNA reads TGTGCCAGCAGCGCGGTGGTGCTGAGCTCCTACAATGAGCAGTTCTTC.

This chain joins TRBV7-3 and TRBJ2-4, with a possible D match to TRBD2 (6 bases). Trimming left V 3 bases short and J 8 bases short, with 11 bases between. The length of the CDR3 is 13 residues. CDR1 is SGHTA, CDR2 FQGTGA, per germline. CDR3 nucleotide sequence: TGTGCCAGCAGCTTTCAGAGGGAGGACATTCAGTACTTC. This translates into CASSFQREDIQYF.

The gene calls are TRBV28 and TRBJ2-7, with D perhaps TRBD1 (6 bases). Per the germline V gene, CDR1 is MDHEN and CDR2 is SYDVKM. CDR3 length equals 18 residues. V gave up 0 bases and J gave up 4 bases, with 22 bases separating them. CDR3: CASSLWNQRSGELYEQYF. DNA of the CDR3: TGTGCCAGCAGTTTATGGAACCAACGGTCAGGGGAGTTGTACGAGCAGTACTTC.

This clone occurred once. This chain links TRBV27 with TRBJ1-5, with 11 bases identical to TRBD1. Germline assignment: CDR1 MNHEY and CDR2 SMNVEV (reference sequence). The ends lost 5 bases at V and 4 bases at J; junction bases unmatched: 4. The CDR3 has 15 residues. The CDR3 spells CASSLGQGANQPQHF. In nucleotides, the CDR3 is TGTGCCAGCAGTCTCGGACAGGGGGCGAATCAGCCCCAGCATTTT.

The gene calls are TRBV7-6 and TRBJ2-1, with 7 positions matching TRBD2. V shed 1 base, J shed 3 bases, and the junction held 0 bases outside the gene matches. The V gene's germline CDR1 is SGHVS and CDR2 FNYEAQ. The CDR3 contains 14 residues. For the CDR3, the DNA is TGTGCCAGCAGCTTAGGGACTAGCTACAATGAGCAGTTCTTC. Amino acids: CASSLGTSYNEQFF.

Here the CDR3 reads CATSRAGDSENYGYTF. Here the CDR3 DNA reads TGTGCCACCAGCAGAGCCGGGGACAGCGAAAACTATGGCTACACCTTC. V gene TRBV15 combines with J gene TRBJ1-2, with 7 bases lining up with TRBD1. This CDR3 is built from 16 residues. V lost 1 base and J lost 2; bases outside the gene matches: 7. From germline, CDR1 is LNHNV and CDR2 YYDKDF (reference sequence).

V usage is TRBV7-9 and J usage is TRBJ1-2; possible D gene TRBD1, 5 bases. Trimming stripped 5 bases from V and 6 bases from J, with 10 bases between. There are 12 residues in the CDR3. Germline CDR1 and CDR2: SEHNR and FQNEAQ (reference sequence). The CDR3 DNA is TGTGCCAGCAGCGCGACAGTGAATGGCTACACCTTC. It is translated as CASSATVNGYTF.

The V and J genes are TRBV7-9 and TRBJ1-4; D unclear. The germline gives CDR1 SEHNR, CDR2 FQNEAQ (reference sequence). The CDR3 sequence is 14 residues long. V shed 1 base and J shed 8 bases, with 11 bases lying between them. CDR3 in amino acids: CASSLVQSQEKLFF. CDR3 DNA: TGTGCCAGCAGCTTAGTCCAGTCTCAGGAAAAACTGTTTTTT.

The rearrangement links TRBV6-1 to TRBJ1-2, with D unresolved. V dropped 2 bases and J dropped 8 bases, with 15 bases sitting between them. Germline V CDR1 and CDR2: MNHNS, SASEGT. The CDR3 extends over 14 amino acids. CDR3 region: CASSERGNSQGYTF. The CDR3 DNA follows: TGTGCCAGCAGTGAACGAGGCAATTCCCAAGGCTACACCTTC.

CDR3 sequence reads: CASSSWIDRDYGYTF. CDR3 in DNA: TGTGCCAGCAGCTCCTGGATCGACAGGGATTATGGCTACACCTTC. V and J are TRBV28 and TRBJ1-2, with 7 nucleotides matching TRBD1. V lost 6 bases to trimming and J lost 5 bases; unmatched junction nucleotides: 12. The germline V gene encodes CDR1 MDHEN and CDR2 SYDVKM. The CDR3 loop spans 15 amino acids.

V usage is TRBV5-5 and J usage is TRBJ1-5; 8 bases align to TRBD1. This CDR3 is built from 17 residues. Looked up from germline, CDR1 is SGHKS and CDR2 is YYEKEE (reference sequence). V shed 5 bases, J shed 0 bases, and the junction held 10 bases outside the gene matches. The CDR3 reads CASSSDRVHHSNQPQHF. The CDR3 region has the DNA TGTGCCAGCAGTTCGGACAGGGTCCACCATAGCAATCAGCCCCAGCATTTT.

This chain links TRBV3-1 (or the pseudogene TRBV3-2) with TRBJ2-5; 10 bases are a match to TRBD2. Germline lookup yields CDR1 LGHDT and CDR2 YNNKEL (reference sequence). V gave up 2 bases and J gave up 4 bases; unmatched junction bases: 1. The CDR3 runs 14 residues. In DNA, the CDR3 is TGTGCCAGCAGCCAATGGACTAGCGGAGAGACCCAGTACTTC. This encodes CASSQWTSGETQYF.

This CDR3 is CASSLGPGGSDSPLHF. CDR3 DNA: TGCGCCAGCAGCTTGGGACCGGGTGGCTCTGATTCACCCCTCCACTTT. The V gene is TRBV5-1, the J gene TRBJ1-6; D remains unclear. Trimming cost V 0 bases and J 8 bases, with 15 bases left between them. The CDR3 runs 16 residues. The germline gives CDR1 SGHRS, CDR2 YFSETQ.

The gene calls are TRBV4-3 and TRBJ1-2; D unresolved. Germline V gene lookup returns CDR1 LGHNA and CDR2 YSLEER. The V gene lost 1 base and the J gene lost 5 bases, with 11 bases spanning the gap. The CDR3 has 14 amino acids. CDR3 amino acids: CASSQGVSEYGYTF. CDR3 in DNA: TGCGCCAGCAGCCAAGGGGTGTCGGAGTATGGCTACACCTTC.

This clone was detected only a few times. The rearrangement links TRBV11-2 to TRBJ1-2, with D possibly TRBD1 on 6 matching bases. Trimming pared 1 base from V and 4 bases from J, leaving 13 bases between. CDR1 and CDR2 (germline): SGHAT, FQNNGV. This CDR3 is built from 15 residues. The CDR3 bases are TGTGCCAGCAGCTTAGCTCCAGGGGCGGGCTATGGCTACACCTTC. Its translation is CASSLAPGAGYGYTF.

This clone has only one observation. The chain has TRBV27 and TRBJ2-5; 7 nucleotides match TRBD1. CDR1 and CDR2 (germline): MNHEY, SMNVEV (reference sequence). This CDR3 is built from 15 residues. Trimming cost V 5 bases and J 0 bases; bases outside gene matches: 6. The CDR3 DNA reads as TGTGCCAGCAGTCACTTGGGGACAGACCAAGAGACCCAGTACTTC. It specifies CASSHLGTDQETQYF.

This clone occurred a few times. The V call is TRBV4-3, the J call TRBJ1-4; 8 positions agree with TRBD1. This CDR3 is 18 amino acids long. V lost 0 bases to trimming and J lost 1 base; unmatched junction nucleotides: 7. In germline, CDR1 is LGHNA, CDR2 YSLEER. The CDR3, as DNA: TGCGCCAGCAGCCAAGAAGGGGACAGGCGCAGAACTAATGAAAAACTGTTTTTT. Protein sequence: CASSQEGDRRRTNEKLFF.

The gene calls are TRBV4-3 and TRBJ2-5; 8 positions agree with TRBD2. V was pared by 1 base and J by 3 bases, with 7 bases of the junction left unmatched. CDR1 and CDR2 (germline): LGHNA, YSLEER. This CDR3 contains 16 residues. CDR3 nucleotide sequence: TGCGCCAGCAGCCAAGCCGGGGGGGCTCCGGAAGAGACCCAGTACTTC. This gives the protein CASSQAGGAPEETQYF.

The chain employs TRBV28 and TRBJ1-2; the match to TRBD1 covers 8 bases. Trimming removed 2 bases from V and 6 bases from J; junction bases left unmatched: 5. CDR3 length equals 14 residues. In germline, CDR1 is MDHEN, CDR2 SYDVKM. The CDR3 region has the DNA TGTGCCAGCAGTTTAACCCGACAGGGGCATGGCTACACCTTC. It is translated as CASSLTRQGHGYTF.

The V gene is TRBV9, the J gene TRBJ2-1; the match to TRBD2 covers 7 bases. The germline V gene encodes CDR1 SGDLS and CDR2 YYNGEE. The CDR3 extends over 17 amino acids. The V gene end was trimmed by 2 bases and the J gene end by 0 bases; junction bases not matched to a gene: 8. CDR3 residues: CASSVRGGWSSYNEQFF. For the CDR3, the DNA is TGTGCCAGCAGCGTCCGGGGAGGGTGGTCCTCCTACAATGAGCAGTTCTTC.